One sample yielded the 19 T cell receptor beta chains listed below, sequenced in a study of shared clonotypes between healthy human individuals (dated by TCRdb to about 2020). Library construction relied on the immunoSEQ multiplex PCR assay. The table was pulled from immuneACCESS by TCRdb, which kept in-frame rearrangements only. Such tables lose some clones; where checked, under half of the loss comes from unresolved V genes, and the rest has no known cause. The sample profile shows about 2.4 million clones; about 92% of them were found once. The top ten clonotypes cover under 0.15% of the sample. The source material was naive CD4+ T cells sorted from blood. The cell subset or site label on this specimen signifies: CD45RA+ positively selected. These receptors all stem from a man younger than 30 in good health.

CDR3 bases: TGTGCCAGCAGCCTACAGGACCTCGCCAAAAACATTCAGTACTTC. It encodes CASSLQDLAKNIQYF. V usage is TRBV4-2 and J usage is TRBJ2-4; D possibly corresponds to TRBD1 (5 bases). With 4 bases removed from V and 1 base from J, the gap between germline ends came to 11 bases. Germline values: CDR1 LGHNA, CDR2 YNFKEQ. The CDR3 loop spans 15 amino acids.

Notes on this clone: Other DNA sequences in the sample encode the same CDR3. This sequence joins TRBV9 and TRBJ1-1; possibly TRBD1 for D (5 bases). Germline values: CDR1 SGDLS, CDR2 YYNGEE. This CDR3 contains 13 residues. Trimming cost V 0 bases and J 6 bases, with 9 bases left between them. The CDR3 sequence: CASSVVVGAEAFF. Written as DNA, the CDR3 is TGTGCCAGCAGCGTAGTTGTAGGGGCTGAAGCTTTCTTT.

V gene TRBV19 combines with J gene TRBJ2-7; 10 nucleotides line up with TRBD1. Germline V gene sequence: CDR1 LNHDA, CDR2 SQIVND (reference sequence). This CDR3 is 15 amino acids long. V shed 4 bases and J 2 bases; nucleotides not matched to a gene: 5. The CDR3 reads CASSTPGTGAYEQYF. CDR3 coding DNA: TGTGCCAGTAGTACGCCCGGGACAGGGGCCTACGAGCAGTACTTC.

The chain links TRBV11-2 to TRBJ1-1, with a possible D match to TRBD1 (6 bases). V lost 5 bases and J 4 bases, leaving 14 bases between the germline ends. This CDR3 has 14 residues. Per germline, CDR1 SGHAT and CDR2 FQNNGV. The CDR3 here is CASSAGGRGTEAFF. CDR3 DNA sequence: TGTGCCAGCAGCGCCGGGGGCAGGGGCACTGAAGCTTTCTTT.

Only one count was recorded for this clone. This chain uses TRBV9 with TRBJ2-7; D is tentatively TRBD1 or TRBD2 (6 bases each). The CDR3 length is 14 residues. CDR1 and CDR2 (germline): SGDLS, YYNGEE. Deletions cut 2 bases from V and 7 bases from J, with 16 bases between. The CDR3 DNA follows: TGTGCCAGCAGCGTTGCCGGGGGCGTCGGGGAGCAGTACTTC. Its translation is CASSVAGGVGEQYF.

V usage is TRBV27 and J usage is TRBJ1-1; D not certain. The length of the CDR3 is 15 residues. The germline gives CDR1 MNHEY, CDR2 SMNVEV (reference sequence). V lost 0 bases and J lost 1, with 9 bases in between. The CDR3 nucleotides are TGTGCCAGCAGTTTATCCCCTGCGGGGAACACTGAAGCTTTCTTT. It specifies CASSLSPAGNTEAFF.

V and J are TRBV5-1 and TRBJ2-3; 11 nucleotides align to TRBD2. In germline, CDR1 is SGHRS, CDR2 YFSETQ. Trimming at V came to 3 bases and at J to 0 bases, leaving 6 bases not matched to a gene. The CDR3 spans 17 residues. This CDR3 reads CASSWGTSGASTDTQYF. The CDR3 region has the DNA TGCGCCAGCAGCTGGGGGACTAGCGGAGCTAGCACAGATACGCAGTATTTT.

V and J are TRBV20-1 and TRBJ2-1; D is unresolved. There are 11 residues in the CDR3. Between the trimmed V and J ends, which lost 3 bases and 6 bases, there was a span of 6 bases. The germline V gene has CDR1 DFQATT and CDR2 SNEGSKA (reference sequence). The CDR3 DNA is TGCAGTGCTAGTGCCTTCAATGAGCAGTTCTTC. It translates to CSASAFNEQFF.

The chain carries TRBV28 and TRBJ1-2, with D perhaps TRBD1 (5 bases). This CDR3 region has 14 residues. With 6 bases removed from V and 0 bases from J, the gap between germline ends came to 11 bases. CDR1 and CDR2 (germline): MDHEN, SYDVKM. The CDR3 nucleotides read TGTGCCAGCAGCCACCGACAGTCTAACTATGGCTACACCTTC. Translating it yields CASSHRQSNYGYTF.

The V call is TRBV11-3, the J call TRBJ2-7; 7 nucleotides line up with TRBD1. The CDR3 is made up of 14 amino acids. Germline V gene lookup returns CDR1 SGHNT and CDR2 YENEEA. The V segment lost 5 bases and the J segment 4 bases; nucleotides outside the gene matches: 8. The CDR3 nucleotides read TGTGCCAGCAGCCGAGGGACAGAACCGTACGAGCAGTACTTC. As protein: CASSRGTEPYEQYF.

The chain couples TRBV28 to TRBJ1-1; D perhaps matches TRBD1 (5 bases). Germline lookup yields CDR1 MDHEN and CDR2 SYDVKM. The V and J ends lost 3 bases and 5 bases respectively, with 13 bases between them. This CDR3 is built from 14 residues. The CDR3, as DNA: TGTGCCAGCAGTTTGGACCTCAAGGGGACTGAAGCTTTCTTT. This sequence encodes CASSLDLKGTEAFF.

In nucleotides, the CDR3 is TGTGCCTGGAGTGGCAGACTAGCGGGAGTTAAAGAGACCCAGTACTTC. It specifies CAWSGRLAGVKETQYF. V gene TRBV30 combines with J gene TRBJ2-5, with 12 bases lining up with TRBD2. There are 16 residues in the CDR3. After removal of 1 base from V and 3 bases from J, the junction contained 6 bases not matched to a gene. CDR1 is GTSNPN and CDR2 is SVGIG in the germline V gene (reference sequence).

This clone is a singleton in its sample. CDR3 sequence reads: CASSPSAGGGVGTQYF. CDR3 in DNA: TGTGCCAGCAGCCCGTCAGCAGGGGGAGGGGTTGGGACCCAGTACTTC. This sequence joins TRBV7-3 and TRBJ2-5, with D possibly being TRBD1 or TRBD2 (7 bases each). This CDR3 region has 16 residues. The germline gives CDR1 SGHTA, CDR2 FQGTGA. The V end lost 5 bases, the J end lost 7 bases, and 23 bases lay between the germline ends. The full variable domain, with the rest looked up from reference TRBV7-3 and TRBJ2-5, is GAGVSQTPSNKVTEKGKYVELRCDPISGHTALYWYRQSLGQGPEFLIYFQGTGAADDSGLPNDRFFAVRPEGSVSTLKIQRTERGDSAVYLCASSPSAGGGVGTQYFGPGTRLLVL.

The chain couples TRBV6-5 to TRBJ1-5; D is possibly TRBD1 (5 bases). The CDR3 extends over 13 amino acids. V was shortened by 6 bases and J by 11 bases, with 17 bases between the two germline ends. Germline assignment: CDR1 MNHEY and CDR2 SVGAGI. DNA of the CDR3: TGTGCCAGCAGACGCGGGACGGGTGGTGCCCAGCATTTT. Its translation: CASRRGTGGAQHF.

The table lists this clone with a count of one. J is TRBJ1-2 and V is TRBV5-1; 8 positions match TRBD1. The CDR3 has 14 residues. With 5 bases clipped from V and 5 bases from J, the junction kept 8 bases outside the gene matches. Germline V gives CDR1 SGHRS, CDR2 YFSETQ. The CDR3 loop is CASSETGEFYGYTF. The CDR3 nucleotides are TGCGCCAGCAGTGAGACAGGGGAATTTTATGGCTACACCTTC.

The CDR3 nucleotides read TGTGCCAGTAGTCCAGTGGACAATTGGGAAGGCTACACCTTC. Its protein is CASSPVDNWEGYTF. The rearrangement joins TRBV19 to TRBJ1-2; a weak D match, TRBD1 (5 bases). V was clipped by 5 bases and J by 8 bases, with 18 bases between them. This CDR3 is 14 amino acids long. Germline assignment: CDR1 LNHDA and CDR2 SQIVND (reference sequence).

This sequence joins TRBV6-5 and TRBJ2-3; the match to TRBD2 covers 11 bases. The V gene end was trimmed by 5 bases and the J gene end by 2 bases; junction bases not matched to a gene: 3. Per germline, CDR1 MNHEY and CDR2 SVGAGI. This CDR3 contains 15 residues. CDR3 bases: TGTGCCAGCAGTCCTAGCGGGGGGAACACAGATACGCAGTATTTT. Protein product: CASSPSGGNTDTQYF.

The chain employs TRBV18 and TRBJ1-1; D unclear. CDR3 length: 13 residues. Trimming took 1 base from V and 8 from J, leaving 11 bases between them. Germline values: CDR1 KGHSH, CDR2 LQKENI. CDR3 nucleotide sequence: TGTGCCAGCTCACCACGAGAGCCGGCCGAAGCTTTCTTT. Its protein product is CASSPREPAEAFF.

The rearrangement uses TRBV25-1 and TRBJ2-1; 12 nucleotides agree with TRBD2. Trimming took 4 bases from V and 15 from J; bases not matched to a gene: 7. This CDR3 has 13 amino acids. In germline, CDR1 is MGHDK, CDR2 SYGVNS. The CDR3 loop reads CASSASGRALPFF. CDR3 nucleotides: TGTGCCAGCAGTGCTAGCGGGAGGGCCCTTCCGTTCTTC.